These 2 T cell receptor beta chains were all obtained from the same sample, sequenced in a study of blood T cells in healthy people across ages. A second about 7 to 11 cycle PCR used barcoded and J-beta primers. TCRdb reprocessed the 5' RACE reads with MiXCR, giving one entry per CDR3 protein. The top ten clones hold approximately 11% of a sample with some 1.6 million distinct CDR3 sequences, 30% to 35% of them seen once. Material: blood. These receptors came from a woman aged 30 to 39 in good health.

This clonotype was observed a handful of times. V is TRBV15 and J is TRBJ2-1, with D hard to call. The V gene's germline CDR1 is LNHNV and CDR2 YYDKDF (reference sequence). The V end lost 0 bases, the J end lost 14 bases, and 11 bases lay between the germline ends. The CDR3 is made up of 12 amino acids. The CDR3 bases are TGTGCCACCAGCAGAGATAGGAAAGGCAAGTTCTTC. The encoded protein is CATSRDRKGKFF.

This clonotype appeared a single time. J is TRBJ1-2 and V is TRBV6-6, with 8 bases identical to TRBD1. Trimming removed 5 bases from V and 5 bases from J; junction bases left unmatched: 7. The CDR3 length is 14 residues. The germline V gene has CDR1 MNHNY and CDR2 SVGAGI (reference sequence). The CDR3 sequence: CASSKGQAWYGYTF. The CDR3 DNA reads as TGTGCCAGCAGTAAGGGACAGGCTTGGTATGGCTACACCTTC.